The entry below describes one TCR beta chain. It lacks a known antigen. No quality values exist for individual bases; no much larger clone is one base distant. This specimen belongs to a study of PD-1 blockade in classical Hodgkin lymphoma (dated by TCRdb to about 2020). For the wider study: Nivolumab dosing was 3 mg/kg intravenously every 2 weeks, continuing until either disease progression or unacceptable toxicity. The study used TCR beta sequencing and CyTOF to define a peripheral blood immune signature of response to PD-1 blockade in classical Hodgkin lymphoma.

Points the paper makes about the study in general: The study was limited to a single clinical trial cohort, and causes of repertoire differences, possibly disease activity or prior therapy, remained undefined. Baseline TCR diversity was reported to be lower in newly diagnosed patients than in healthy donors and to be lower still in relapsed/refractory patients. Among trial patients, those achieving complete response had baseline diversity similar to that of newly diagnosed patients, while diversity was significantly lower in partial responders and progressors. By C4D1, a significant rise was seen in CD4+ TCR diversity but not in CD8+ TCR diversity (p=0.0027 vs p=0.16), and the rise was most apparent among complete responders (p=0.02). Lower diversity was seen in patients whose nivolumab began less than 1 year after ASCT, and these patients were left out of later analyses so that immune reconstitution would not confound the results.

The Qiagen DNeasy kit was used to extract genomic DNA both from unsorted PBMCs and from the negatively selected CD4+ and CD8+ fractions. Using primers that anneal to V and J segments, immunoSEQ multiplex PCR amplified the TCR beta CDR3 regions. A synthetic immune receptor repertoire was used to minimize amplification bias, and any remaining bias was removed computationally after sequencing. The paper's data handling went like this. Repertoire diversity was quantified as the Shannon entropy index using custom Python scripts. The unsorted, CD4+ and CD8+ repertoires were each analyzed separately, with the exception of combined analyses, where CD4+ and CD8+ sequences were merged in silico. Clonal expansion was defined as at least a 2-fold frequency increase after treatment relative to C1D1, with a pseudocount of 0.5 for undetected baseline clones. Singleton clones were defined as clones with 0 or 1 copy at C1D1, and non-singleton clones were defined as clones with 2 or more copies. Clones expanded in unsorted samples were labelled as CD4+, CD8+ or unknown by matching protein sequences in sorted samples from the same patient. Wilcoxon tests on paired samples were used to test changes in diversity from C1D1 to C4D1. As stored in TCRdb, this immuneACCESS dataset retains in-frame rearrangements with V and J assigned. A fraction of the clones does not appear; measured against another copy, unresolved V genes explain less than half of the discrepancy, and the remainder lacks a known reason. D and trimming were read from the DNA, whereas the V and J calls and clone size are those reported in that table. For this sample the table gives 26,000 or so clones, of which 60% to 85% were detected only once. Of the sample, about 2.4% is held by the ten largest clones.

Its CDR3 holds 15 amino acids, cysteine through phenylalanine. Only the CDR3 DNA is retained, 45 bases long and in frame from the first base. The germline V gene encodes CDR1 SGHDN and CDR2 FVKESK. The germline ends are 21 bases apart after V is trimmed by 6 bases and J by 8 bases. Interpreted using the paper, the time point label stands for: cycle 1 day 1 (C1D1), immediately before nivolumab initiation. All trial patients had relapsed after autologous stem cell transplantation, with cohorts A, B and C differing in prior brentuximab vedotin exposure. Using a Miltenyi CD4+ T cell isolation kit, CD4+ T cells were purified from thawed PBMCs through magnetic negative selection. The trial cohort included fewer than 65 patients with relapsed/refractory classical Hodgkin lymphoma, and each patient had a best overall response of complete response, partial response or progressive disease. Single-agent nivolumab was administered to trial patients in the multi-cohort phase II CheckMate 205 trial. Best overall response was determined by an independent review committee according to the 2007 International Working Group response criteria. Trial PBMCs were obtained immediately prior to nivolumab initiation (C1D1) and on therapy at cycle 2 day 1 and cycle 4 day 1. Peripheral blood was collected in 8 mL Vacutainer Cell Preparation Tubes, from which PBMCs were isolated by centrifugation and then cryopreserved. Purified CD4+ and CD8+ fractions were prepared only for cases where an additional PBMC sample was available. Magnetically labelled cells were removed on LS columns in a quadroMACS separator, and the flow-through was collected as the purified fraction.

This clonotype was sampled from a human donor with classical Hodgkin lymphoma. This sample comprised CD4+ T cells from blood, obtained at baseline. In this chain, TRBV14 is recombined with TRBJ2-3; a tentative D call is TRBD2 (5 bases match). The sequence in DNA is TGTGCCAGCAGTCCCCGTAGGCTAGATGGGAGTACGCAGTATTTT. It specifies CASSPRRLDGSTQYF.